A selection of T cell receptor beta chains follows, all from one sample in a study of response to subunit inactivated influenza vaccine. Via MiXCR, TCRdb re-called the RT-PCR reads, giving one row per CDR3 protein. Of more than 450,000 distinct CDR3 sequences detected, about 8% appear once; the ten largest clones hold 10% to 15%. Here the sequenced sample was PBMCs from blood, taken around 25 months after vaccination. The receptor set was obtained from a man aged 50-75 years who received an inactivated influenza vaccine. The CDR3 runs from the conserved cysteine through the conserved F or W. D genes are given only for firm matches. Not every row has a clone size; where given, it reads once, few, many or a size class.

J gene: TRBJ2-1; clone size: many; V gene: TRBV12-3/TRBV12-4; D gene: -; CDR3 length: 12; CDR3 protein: CASNIDVGEQFF; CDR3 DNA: TGTGCCAGCAACATTGACGTGGGTGAGCAGTTCTTC
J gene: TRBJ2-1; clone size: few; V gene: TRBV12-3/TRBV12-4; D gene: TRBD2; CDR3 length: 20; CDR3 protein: CASSLSPGLAGGPAYNEQFF; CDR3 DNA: TGTGCCAGCAGTTTATCCCCGGGACTAGCGGGAGGCCCCGCGTACAATGAGCAGTTCTTC
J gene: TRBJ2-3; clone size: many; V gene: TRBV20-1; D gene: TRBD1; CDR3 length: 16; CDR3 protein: CSARVPYRGTGDTQYF; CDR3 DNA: TGCAGTGCTAGAGTTCCCTACAGGGGGACCGGAGATACGCAGTATTTT
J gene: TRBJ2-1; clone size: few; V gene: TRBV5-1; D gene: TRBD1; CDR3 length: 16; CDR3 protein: CASSLHRGVPYNEQFF; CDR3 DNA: TGCGCCAGCAGCTTACACAGGGGAGTTCCATACAATGAGCAGTTCTTC
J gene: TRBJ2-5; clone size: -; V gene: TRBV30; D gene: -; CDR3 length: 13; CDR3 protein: CAWSLHQGETQYF; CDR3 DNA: TGTGCCTGGAGTCTTCATCAGGGAGAGACCCAGTACTTC
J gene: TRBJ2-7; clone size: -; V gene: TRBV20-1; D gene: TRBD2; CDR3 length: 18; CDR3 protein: CSAPGGPSGGIMSYEQYF; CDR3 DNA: TGCAGTGCTCCCGGGGGGCCTAGCGGGGGGATAATGTCTTACGAGCAGTACTTC
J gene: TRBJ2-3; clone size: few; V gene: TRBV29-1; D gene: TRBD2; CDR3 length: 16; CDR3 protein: CSGMWTSGRGTDTQYF; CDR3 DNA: TGCAGCGGGATGTGGACTAGCGGGAGAGGCACAGATACGCAGTATTTT
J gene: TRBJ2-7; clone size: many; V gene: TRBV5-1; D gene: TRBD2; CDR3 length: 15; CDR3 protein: CASSFSGGTSYEQYF; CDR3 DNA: TGCGCCAGCAGCTTCAGCGGGGGGACCTCCTACGAGCAGTACTTC
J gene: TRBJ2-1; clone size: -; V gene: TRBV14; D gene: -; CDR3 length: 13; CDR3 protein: CASSELQKNEQFF; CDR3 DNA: TGTGCCAGCAGCGAACTACAGAAAAATGAGCAGTTCTTC
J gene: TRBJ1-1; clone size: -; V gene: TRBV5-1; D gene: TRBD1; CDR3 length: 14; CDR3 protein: CASRGGQGRTEAFF; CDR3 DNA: TGCGCCAGCAGAGGGGGACAGGGGAGGACTGAAGCTTTCTTT
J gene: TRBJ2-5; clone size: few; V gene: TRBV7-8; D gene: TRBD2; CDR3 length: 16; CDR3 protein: CASSSSPGLAGATQYF; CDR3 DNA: TGTGCCAGCAGCTCCTCGCCGGGACTAGCGGGAGCAACCCAGTACTTC
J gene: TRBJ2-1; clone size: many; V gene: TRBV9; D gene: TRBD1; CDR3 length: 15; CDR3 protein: CASSVAPGQGNEQFF; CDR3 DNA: TGTGCCAGCAGCGTAGCTCCGGGACAGGGCAATGAGCAGTTCTTC
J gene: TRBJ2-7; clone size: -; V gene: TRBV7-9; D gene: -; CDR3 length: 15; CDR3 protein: CASSLPGLLSYEQYF; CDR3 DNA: TGTGCCAGCAGCCTGCCGGGACTCCTGTCCTACGAGCAGTACTTC
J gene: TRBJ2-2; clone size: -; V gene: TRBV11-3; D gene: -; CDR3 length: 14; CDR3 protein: CASSPQGYTGELFF; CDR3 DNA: TGTGCCAGCAGCCCCCAGGGGTACACCGGGGAGCTGTTTTTT
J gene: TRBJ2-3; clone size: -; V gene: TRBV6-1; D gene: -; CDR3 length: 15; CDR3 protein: CASSLLFSSTDTQYF; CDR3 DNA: TGTGCCAGCAGTCTCTTGTTCTCTAGCACAGATACGCAGTATTTT
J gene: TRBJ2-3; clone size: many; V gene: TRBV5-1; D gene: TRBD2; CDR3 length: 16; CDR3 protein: CASSFGGARSTDTQYF; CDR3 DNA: TGCGCCAGCAGCTTCGGGGGGGCGAGAAGTACAGATACGCAGTATTTT
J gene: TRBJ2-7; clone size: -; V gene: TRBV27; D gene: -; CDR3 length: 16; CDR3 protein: CASSLQASAGSYEQYF; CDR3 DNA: TGTGCCAGCAGTTTGCAGGCTTCGGCGGGCTCCTACGAGCAGTACTTC
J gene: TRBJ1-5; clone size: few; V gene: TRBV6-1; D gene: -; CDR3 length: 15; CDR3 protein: CASSELRTENQPQHF; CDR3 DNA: TGTGCCAGCAGTGAATTGAGGACAGAAAATCAGCCCCAGCATTTT
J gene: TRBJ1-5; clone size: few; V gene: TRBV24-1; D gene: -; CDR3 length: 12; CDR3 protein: CATSDLQGPQHF; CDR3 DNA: TGTGCCACCAGTGATTTGCAAGGCCCCCAGCATTTT
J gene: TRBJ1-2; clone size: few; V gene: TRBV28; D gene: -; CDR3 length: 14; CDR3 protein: CASREGGREYGYTF; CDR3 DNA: TGTGCCAGCAGAGAGGGCGGCAGGGAATATGGCTACACCTTC
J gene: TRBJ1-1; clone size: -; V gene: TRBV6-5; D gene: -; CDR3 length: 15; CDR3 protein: CASSYSRALNTEAFF; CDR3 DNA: TGTGCCAGCAGTTACTCAAGGGCACTGAACACTGAAGCTTTCTTT
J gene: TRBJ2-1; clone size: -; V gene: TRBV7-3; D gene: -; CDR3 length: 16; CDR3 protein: CASTLDGGGGHNEQFF; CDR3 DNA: TGTGCCAGCACCTTAGATGGGGGAGGGGGCCACAATGAGCAGTTCTTC
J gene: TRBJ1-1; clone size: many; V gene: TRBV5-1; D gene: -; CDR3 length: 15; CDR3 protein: CASSHANGGNTEAFF; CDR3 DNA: TGCGCCAGCAGCCACGCTAACGGGGGGAACACTGAAGCTTTCTTT
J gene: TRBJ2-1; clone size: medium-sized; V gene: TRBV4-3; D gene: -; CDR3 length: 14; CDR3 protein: CASSQGLFYNEQFF; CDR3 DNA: TGCGCCAGCAGCCAAGGTCTTTTCTACAATGAGCAGTTCTTC
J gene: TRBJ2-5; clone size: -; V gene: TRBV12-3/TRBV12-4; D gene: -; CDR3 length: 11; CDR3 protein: CASTGQETQYF; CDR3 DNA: TGTGCCAGCACTGGGCAAGAGACCCAGTACTTC
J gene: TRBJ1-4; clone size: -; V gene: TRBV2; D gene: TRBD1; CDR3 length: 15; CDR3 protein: CASRPGQASNEKLFF; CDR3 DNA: TGTGCCAGTAGACCGGGACAGGCCTCTAATGAAAAACTGTTTTTT
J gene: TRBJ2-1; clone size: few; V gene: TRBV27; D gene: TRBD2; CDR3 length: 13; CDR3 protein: CASSLRWEGEQFF; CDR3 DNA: TGTGCCAGCAGTTTAAGGTGGGAGGGTGAGCAGTTCTTC
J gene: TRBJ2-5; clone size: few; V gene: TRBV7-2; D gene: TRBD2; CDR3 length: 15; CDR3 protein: CASSRGGLTEETQYF; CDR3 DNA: TGTGCCAGCAGCCGCGGGGGGCTAACTGAAGAGACCCAGTACTTC
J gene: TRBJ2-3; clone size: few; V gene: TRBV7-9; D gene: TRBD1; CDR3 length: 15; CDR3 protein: CASSAVRGRTDTQYF; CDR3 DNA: TGTGCCAGCAGCGCGGTGAGGGGGCGTACAGATACGCAGTATTTT
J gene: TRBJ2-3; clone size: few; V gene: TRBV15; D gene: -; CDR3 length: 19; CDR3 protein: CATSRDVAPGLPSTDTQYF; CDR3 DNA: TGTGCCACCAGCAGAGATGTAGCGCCAGGGCTCCCTAGCACAGATACGCAGTATTTT
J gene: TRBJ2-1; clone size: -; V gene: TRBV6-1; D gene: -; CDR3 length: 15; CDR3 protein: CASSGEQGGRNEQFF; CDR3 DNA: TGTGCCAGCAGTGGGGAGCAGGGGGGCCGCAATGAGCAGTTCTTC
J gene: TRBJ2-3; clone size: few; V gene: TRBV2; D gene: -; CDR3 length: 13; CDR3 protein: CASSEVAVNTQYF; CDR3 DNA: TGTGCCAGCAGTGAAGTTGCGGTGAATACGCAGTATTTT
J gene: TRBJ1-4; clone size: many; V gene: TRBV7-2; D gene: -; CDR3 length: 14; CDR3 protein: CASSGGQFNEKLFF; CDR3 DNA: TGTGCCAGCAGTGGTGGGCAGTTTAATGAAAAACTGTTTTTT
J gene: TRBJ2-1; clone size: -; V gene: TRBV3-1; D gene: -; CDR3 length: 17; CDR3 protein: CASSRAPSGSSYNEQFF; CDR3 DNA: TGTGCCAGCAGCCGGGCCCCTTCGGGAAGCTCCTACAATGAGCAGTTCTTC
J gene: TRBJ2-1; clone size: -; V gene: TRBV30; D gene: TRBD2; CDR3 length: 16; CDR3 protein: CAWSGSPSGPSGEQFF; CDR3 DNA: TGTGCCTGGAGTGGTTCCCCTAGCGGACCCTCGGGGGAGCAGTTCTTC
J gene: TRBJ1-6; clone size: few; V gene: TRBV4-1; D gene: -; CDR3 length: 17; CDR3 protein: CASSQELTGTVRLSLHF; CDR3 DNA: TGCGCCAGCAGCCAAGAGCTCACCGGGACCGTCAGATTGTCCCTCCACTTT
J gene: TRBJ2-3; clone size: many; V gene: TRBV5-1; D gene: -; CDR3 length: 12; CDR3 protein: CASSLETDTQYF; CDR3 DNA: TGCGCCAGCAGCTTGGAGACAGATACGCAGTATTTT
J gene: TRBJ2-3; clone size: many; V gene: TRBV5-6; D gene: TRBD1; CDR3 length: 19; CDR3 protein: CASSLIRDRGMYLPETQYF; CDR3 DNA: TGTGCCAGCAGCTTAATTCGGGACAGGGGCATGTACCTACCCGAGACGCAGTATTTT
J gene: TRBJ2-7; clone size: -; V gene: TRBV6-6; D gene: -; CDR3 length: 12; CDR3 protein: CASSYQGREQYF; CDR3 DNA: TGTGCCAGCAGTTACCAGGGGCGGGAGCAGTACTTC
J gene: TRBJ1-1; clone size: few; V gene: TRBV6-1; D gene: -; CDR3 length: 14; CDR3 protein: CASSETGWGAEAFF; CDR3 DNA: TGTGCCAGCAGTGAAACAGGATGGGGCGCTGAAGCTTTCTTT
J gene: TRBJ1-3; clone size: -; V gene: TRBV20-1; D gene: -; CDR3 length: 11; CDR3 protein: CSAKQGNTIYF; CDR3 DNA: TGCAGTGCCAAACAGGGAAACACCATATATTTT
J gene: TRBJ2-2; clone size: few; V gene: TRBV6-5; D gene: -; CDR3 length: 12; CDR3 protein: CASGWGSGELFF; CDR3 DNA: TGTGCCAGCGGGTGGGGTTCCGGGGAGCTGTTTTTT
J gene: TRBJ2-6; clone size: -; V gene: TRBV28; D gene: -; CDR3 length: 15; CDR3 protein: CASRQGLSGANVLTF; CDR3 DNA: TGTGCCAGCCGACAAGGGCTCTCTGGGGCCAACGTCCTGACTTTC
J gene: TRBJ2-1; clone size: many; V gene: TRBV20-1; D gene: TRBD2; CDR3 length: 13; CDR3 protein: CSATSGRAPEQFF; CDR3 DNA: TGCAGTGCTACTAGCGGGAGGGCCCCTGAGCAGTTCTTC
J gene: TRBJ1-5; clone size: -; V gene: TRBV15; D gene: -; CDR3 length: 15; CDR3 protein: CATSRGSQSNQPQHF; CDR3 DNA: TGTGCCACCAGCAGAGGATCCCAAAGCAATCAGCCCCAGCATTTT
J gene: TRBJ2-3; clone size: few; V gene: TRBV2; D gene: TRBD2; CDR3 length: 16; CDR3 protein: CASRGLAGRNSDTQYF; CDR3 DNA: TGTGCCAGCAGAGGACTAGCGGGGAGAAACTCAGATACGCAGTATTTT
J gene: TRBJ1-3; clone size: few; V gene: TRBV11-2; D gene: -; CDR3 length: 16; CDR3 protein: CASSLDQGSSGNTIYF; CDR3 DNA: TGTGCCAGCAGCTTAGATCAGGGTAGCTCTGGAAACACCATATATTTT
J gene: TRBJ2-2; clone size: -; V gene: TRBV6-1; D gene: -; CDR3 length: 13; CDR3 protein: CASSPTRGGELFF; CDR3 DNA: TGTGCCAGCAGCCCCACAAGGGGCGGGGAGCTGTTTTTT
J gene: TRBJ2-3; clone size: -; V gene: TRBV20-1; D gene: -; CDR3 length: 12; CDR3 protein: CSAVPYTDTQYF; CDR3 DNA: TGCAGTGCTGTCCCCTACACAGATACGCAGTATTTT
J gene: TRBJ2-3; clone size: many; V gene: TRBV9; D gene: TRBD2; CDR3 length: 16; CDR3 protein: CASSVVGSGSTDTQYF; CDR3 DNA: TGTGCCAGCAGCGTAGTAGGTAGCGGGAGCACAGATACGCAGTATTTT
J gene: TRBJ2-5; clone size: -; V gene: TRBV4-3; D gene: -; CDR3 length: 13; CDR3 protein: CASSQARWETQYF; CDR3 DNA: TGCGCCAGCAGCCAAGCGAGGTGGGAGACCCAGTACTTC